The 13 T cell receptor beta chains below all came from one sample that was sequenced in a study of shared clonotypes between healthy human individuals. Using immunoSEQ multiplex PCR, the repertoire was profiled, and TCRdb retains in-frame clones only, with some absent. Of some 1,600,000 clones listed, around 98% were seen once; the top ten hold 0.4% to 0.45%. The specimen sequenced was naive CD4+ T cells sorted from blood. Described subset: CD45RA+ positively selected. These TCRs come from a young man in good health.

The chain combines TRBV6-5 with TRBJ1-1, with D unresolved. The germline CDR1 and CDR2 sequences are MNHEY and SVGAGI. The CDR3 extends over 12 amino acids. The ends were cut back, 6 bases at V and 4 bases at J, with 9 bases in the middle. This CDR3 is CASSIGRTEAFF. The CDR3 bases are TGTGCCAGCAGCATAGGTCGCACTGAAGCTTTCTTT.

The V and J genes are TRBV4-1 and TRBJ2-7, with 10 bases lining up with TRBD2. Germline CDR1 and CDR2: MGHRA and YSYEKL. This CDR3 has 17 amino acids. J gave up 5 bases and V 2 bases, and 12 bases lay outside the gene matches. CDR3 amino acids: CASSQLGPGLAPHEQYF. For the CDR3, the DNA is TGCGCCAGCAGCCAATTGGGACCGGGACTAGCGCCCCACGAGCAGTACTTC.

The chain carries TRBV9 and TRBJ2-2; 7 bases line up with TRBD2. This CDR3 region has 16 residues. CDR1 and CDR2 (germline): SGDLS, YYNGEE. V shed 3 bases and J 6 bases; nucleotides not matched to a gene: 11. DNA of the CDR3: TGTGCCAGCAGCGGGTTCTTGGGAGGGAGGTCCGGGGAGCTGTTTTTT. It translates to CASSGFLGGRSGELFF.

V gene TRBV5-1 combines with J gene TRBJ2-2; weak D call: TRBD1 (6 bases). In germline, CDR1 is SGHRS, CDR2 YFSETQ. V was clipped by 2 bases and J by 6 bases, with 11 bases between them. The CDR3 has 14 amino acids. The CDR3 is CASSFRQVPGELFF. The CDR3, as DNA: TGCGCCAGCAGCTTCCGACAGGTTCCCGGGGAGCTGTTTTTT. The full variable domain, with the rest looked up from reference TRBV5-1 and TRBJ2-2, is KAGVTQTPRYLIKTRGQQVTLSCSPISGHRSVSWYQQTPGQGLQFLFEYFSETQRNKGNFPGRFSGRQFSNSRSEMNVSTLELGDSALYLCASSFRQVPGELFFGEGSRLTVL.

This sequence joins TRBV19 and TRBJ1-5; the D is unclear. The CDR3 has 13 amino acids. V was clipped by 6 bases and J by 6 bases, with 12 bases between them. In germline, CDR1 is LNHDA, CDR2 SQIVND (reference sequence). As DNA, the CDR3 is TGTGCCAGTAGCGACACACTTCCTCAGCCCCAGCATTTT. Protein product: CASSDTLPQPQHF.

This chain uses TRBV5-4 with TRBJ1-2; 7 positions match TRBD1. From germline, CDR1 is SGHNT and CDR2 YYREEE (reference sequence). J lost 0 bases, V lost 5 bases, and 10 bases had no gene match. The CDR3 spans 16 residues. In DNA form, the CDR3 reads TGTGCCAGCAGTCAAAGCGGGGACAGCACTAACTATGGCTACACCTTC. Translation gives CASSQSGDSTNYGYTF.

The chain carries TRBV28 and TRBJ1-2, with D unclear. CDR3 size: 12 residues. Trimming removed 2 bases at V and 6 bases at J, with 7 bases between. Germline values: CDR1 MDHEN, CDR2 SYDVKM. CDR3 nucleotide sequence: TGTGCCAGCAGTTTACCGGGGAATGGCTACACCTTC. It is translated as CASSLPGNGYTF.

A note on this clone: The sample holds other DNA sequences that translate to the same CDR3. CDR3 nucleotides: TGCGCCAGCAGTGAGGGACAGGGGGCATACGAGCAGTACTTC. This translates into CASSEGQGAYEQYF. The rearrangement joins TRBV10-1 to TRBJ2-7; 11 positions agree with TRBD1. This CDR3 has 14 amino acids. Losses at the gene ends were 2 bases for V and 4 bases for J; bases not matched to a gene: 1. CDR1 is WNHNN, CDR2 SYGVQD, per germline (reference sequence).

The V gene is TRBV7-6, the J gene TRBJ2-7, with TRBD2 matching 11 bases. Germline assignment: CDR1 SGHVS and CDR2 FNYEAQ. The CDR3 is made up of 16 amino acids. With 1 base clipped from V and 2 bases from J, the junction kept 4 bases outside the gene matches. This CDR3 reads CASSLGGLAATYEQYF. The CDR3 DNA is TGTGCCAGCAGCTTAGGGGGACTAGCGGCTACCTACGAGCAGTACTTC.

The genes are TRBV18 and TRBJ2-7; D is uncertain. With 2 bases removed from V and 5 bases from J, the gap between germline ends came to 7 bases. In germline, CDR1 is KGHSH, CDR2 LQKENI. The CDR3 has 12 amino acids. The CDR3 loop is CASSPTYHEQYF. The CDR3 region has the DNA TGTGCCAGCTCACCAACTTATCACGAGCAGTACTTC.

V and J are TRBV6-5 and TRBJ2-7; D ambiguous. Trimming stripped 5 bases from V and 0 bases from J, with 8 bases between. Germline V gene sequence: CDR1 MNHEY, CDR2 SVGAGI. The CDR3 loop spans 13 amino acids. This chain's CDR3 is CASSRTDSYEQYF. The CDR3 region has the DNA TGTGCCAGCAGTCGAACGGACTCCTACGAGCAGTACTTC.

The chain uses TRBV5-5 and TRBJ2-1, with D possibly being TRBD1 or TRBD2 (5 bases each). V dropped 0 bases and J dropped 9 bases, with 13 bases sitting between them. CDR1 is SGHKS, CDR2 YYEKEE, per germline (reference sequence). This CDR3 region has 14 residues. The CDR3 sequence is CASSLDGARVEQFF. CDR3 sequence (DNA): TGTGCCAGCAGCTTGGACGGGGCGAGGGTTGAGCAGTTCTTC.

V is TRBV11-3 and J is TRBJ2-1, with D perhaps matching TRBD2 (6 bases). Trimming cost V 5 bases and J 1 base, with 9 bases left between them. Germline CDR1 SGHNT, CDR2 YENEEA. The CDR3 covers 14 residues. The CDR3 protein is CASSPGGSYNEQFF. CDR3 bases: TGTGCCAGCAGCCCCGGGGGTTCCTACAATGAGCAGTTCTTC.